The clone carrying this T cell receptor beta chain was counted only a few times. This sample is part of a study of T-cell reconstitution after alpha-beta-depleted transplantation in children. V lost 5 bases and J 3 bases, leaving 9 bases between the germline ends. CDR1 and CDR2 from the germline V gene are MGHRA and YSYEKL. This CDR3 spans 13 amino acids. Preparing the TCRbeta library involved the use of unique molecular identifiers. TCRdb fed the PCR reads into MiXCR, producing one record per CDR3 protein. The table shows under 250,000 distinct CDR3 sequences, with 20% to 30% occurring only once. This chain connects TRBV4-1 to TRBJ2-3; a possible D gene is TRBD1 (5 bases). The sequencing used PBMCs, mostly from graft donor cells, collected 360 days after TCRalphabeta/CD19-depleted stem cell transplant. The clonotype was recovered from a female patient aged 2 to 10 who had a stem cell transplant for congenital amegakaryocytic thrombocytopenia, so the T cells may come from the graft donor. CDR3 bases: TGCGCCAGCAGCACCCGACAGACAGATACGCAGTATTTT. Protein sequence: CASSTRQTDTQYF.